This T cell receptor (beta chain) was captured by sequencing in a study of blood T cell repertoires in COVID-19. As for the study in general: COVID-19 samples from acute and convalescent phases originated in the United States, Italy and Spain. Sample material is recorded as cDNA or gDNA derived from T cells, B-cell-depleted T cells, or PBMCs.

Clones were sequenced by immunoSEQ multiplex PCR, and TCRdb holds only the in-frame ones, with some missing. The table lists 150,000 or so clones, about three quarters of them singletons. V was trimmed by 0 bases and J by 5 bases, leaving 8 bases between them. CDR1 is SGDLS, CDR2 YYNGEE, per germline. This CDR3 is 14 amino acids long. The clonotype originates from a woman between 50 and 59 years old with active or convalescent COVID-19. The material sequenced was peripheral blood. The chain couples TRBV9 to TRBJ1-4, with unresolved D. The CDR3 region is CASSVGAANEKLFF. The CDR3 DNA reads as TGTGCCAGCAGCGTAGGGGCAGCCAATGAAAAACTGTTTTTT.